The T cell receptor beta chain under discussion was sequenced for a study of identical twins. Study results and caveats: Modelling approaches yielded underestimates of out-of-frame TCR alpha sharing between monozygotic twins. Within cord blood, abundant beta clonotypes carried fewer insertions, but memory repertoires showed no such trend.

In the case of this clonotype: Its antigen remains unknown.

V was clipped by 4 bases and J by 7 bases, with 16 bases between them. This CDR3 has 14 amino acids. All donors were healthy, and all were Caucasian. TCRdb independently ran MiXCR on the 5' RACE reads; one entry per CDR3 protein. The data hold around 220,000 distinct CDR3 sequences, with roughly an eighth observed a single time. The sequencing sample was made of memory (CD45RO+) T cells sorted from blood. The V gene is TRBV12-3 or TRBV12-4, the J gene TRBJ2-5; a possible D gene is TRBD2 (5 bases). The source of this sequence is a woman under 30 in good health. CDR3 region: CASSSLASLGTQYF. CDR3 DNA sequence: TGTGCCAGCAGTTCTCTAGCTTCGTTAGGGACCCAGTACTTC.